This passage covers 3 T cell receptor beta chains from one sample sequenced in a study of blood T cell repertoires in COVID-19. Assay used: immunoSEQ multiplex PCR; TCRdb lists only in-frame clones, some missing. The table lists about 27,000 clones, around 82% of them singletons. The sequencing sample was made of peripheral blood. The source is a man aged 80 or over with active or convalescent COVID-19.

This chain uses TRBV24-1 with TRBJ2-5, with 7 bases fitting TRBD2. The CDR3 contains 14 residues. The germline V gene encodes CDR1 KGHDR and CDR2 SFDVKD. The J segment lost 3 bases and the V segment lost 4 bases, leaving 4 bases of the junction unmatched. CDR3 residues: CATSESGAEETQYF. The CDR3 bases are TGTGCCACCAGTGAAAGCGGGGCAGAAGAGACCCAGTACTTC.

The genes are TRBV3-1 (or the pseudogene TRBV3-2) and TRBJ2-3; D might be TRBD1 (5 bases). The CDR3 is made up of 14 amino acids. Per germline, CDR1 LGHDT and CDR2 YNNKEL (reference sequence). Between the trimmed V and J ends, which lost 5 bases and 2 bases, there was a span of 11 bases. The CDR3 sequence: CASSVDSTTDTQYF. The CDR3 nucleotides are TGTGCCAGCAGCGTCGACAGTACCACAGATACGCAGTATTTT.

Of note for this clone: Its ends do not fully match the called genes, so a read error is possible. CDR3 protein: CASRGLAGGNIEQYF. The DNA of the CDR3 is TGTGCGAGCAGGGGGTTGGCGGGAGGGAACATCGAGCAGTACTTC. The V gene is TRBV6-6, the J gene TRBJ2-7, with 9 bases fitting TRBD2. Germline CDR1 reads MNHNY; CDR2 reads SVGAGI (reference sequence). The CDR3 loop spans 15 amino acids.